This T cell receptor (beta chain) emerged from a study of T cell changes during pregnancy in multiple sclerosis. Germline assignment: CDR1 KGHSH and CDR2 LQKENI. The CDR3 spans 16 residues. Trimming took 3 bases from V and 0 from J, leaving 14 bases between them. Libraries were prepared by immunoSEQ multiplex PCR; TCRdb keeps only in-frame clonotypes and omits some of them. The sample gives under 40,000 clones, over 80% of which show up once; around a quarter is in the top ten. The receptor was derived from a female donor with multiple sclerosis, enrolled in a pregnancy study. The V and J genes are TRBV18 and TRBJ1-2, with D possibly TRBD1 on 6 matching bases. The specimen comprised CD8+ T cells from peripheral blood mononuclear cells, sampled before pregnancy. The DNA of the CDR3 is TGTGCCAGCTCACCTACGGACAGCCCTGCTAACTATGGCTACACCTTC. Protein: CASSPTDSPANYGYTF.